The next 19 T cell receptor beta chains were all read from a single sample in a study of T-cell reconstitution after alpha-beta-depleted transplantation in children. A library of TCRbeta sequences, prepared with unique molecular identifiers, was generated. One entry per CDR3 protein, called by TCRdb with MiXCR from the PCR reads. The profile shows 700,000 to 950,000 distinct CDR3 sequences, approximately 15% of them singletons. The sample consisted of PBMCs, mostly from graft donor cells, taken 360 days after TCRalphabeta/CD19-depleted stem cell transplant. These receptors originate from a male patient aged 5 to 17 who had a stem cell transplant for acute lymphoblastic leukemia, so the T cells may come from the graft donor.

The V gene is TRBV11-1, the J gene TRBJ2-1, with 10 bases fitting TRBD1. CDR1 and CDR2 from the germline V gene are SGHAT and FQDESV (reference sequence). The CDR3 totals 14 residues. J lost 9 bases, V lost 5 bases, and 7 bases had no gene match. Here the CDR3 DNA reads TGTGCCAGCAGCCCCGACAGGGGGCAGGGTGAGCAGTTCTTC. This sequence encodes CASSPDRGQGEQFF.

The table lists this clonotype with many counts. The gene calls are TRBV29-1 and TRBJ2-3, with no clear D. This CDR3 comprises 11 residues. V was pared by 7 bases and J by 8 bases, with 13 bases between. Germline CDR1 SQVTM, CDR2 ANQGSEA. DNA of the CDR3: TGCAGCGCTTCGGTCTTTGGTACGCAGTATTTT. Translated: CSASVFGTQYF.

In its sample, this clonotype was seen many times. The chain carries TRBV10-3 and TRBJ1-1; TRBD1 matches 9 bases. J gave up 0 bases and V 4 bases, and 3 bases lay outside the gene matches. Per the germline V gene, CDR1 is ENHRY and CDR2 is SYGVKD. There are 15 residues in the CDR3. This CDR3 reads CAISGDRAMNTEAFF. Written as DNA, the CDR3 is TGTGCCATCAGTGGGGACAGGGCAATGAACACTGAAGCTTTCTTT.

This clonotype was detected a few times. CDR3 DNA sequence: TGCGCCAGCAGCTTGGAGGGGACTAGCGGGATCAATGAGCAGTTCTTC. Its translation: CASSLEGTSGINEQFF. The chain couples TRBV5-1 to TRBJ2-1; 13 bases align to TRBD2. The CDR3 is 16 amino acids. V gave up 0 bases and J gave up 6 bases; unmatched junction bases: 3. Germline V gives CDR1 SGHRS, CDR2 YFSETQ.

This clonotype was counted a few times. The rearrangement links TRBV6-1 to TRBJ1-5; possibly TRBD1 for D (6 bases). Trimming left V 5 bases short and J 5 bases short, with 16 bases between. CDR1 MNHNS and CDR2 SASEGT come from the germline V gene. This CDR3 has 15 amino acids. The CDR3 loop reads CASSPGGRFYQPQHF. CDR3 DNA: TGTGCCAGCAGTCCCGGGGGGCGGTTTTATCAGCCCCAGCATTTT.

This chain connects TRBV3-1 to TRBJ1-2, with unresolved D. The ends were cut back, 6 bases at V and 4 bases at J, with 15 bases in the middle. Germline V gene sequence: CDR1 LGHDT, CDR2 YNNKEL (reference sequence). The CDR3 is made up of 14 amino acids. CDR3 bases: TGTGCCAGCAGGCCAATCCGGGGTAGCTATGGCTACACCTTC. Its translation: CASRPIRGSYGYTF.

J is TRBJ2-7 and V is TRBV4-1; 7 positions agree with TRBD1. CDR3 length equals 17 residues. V lost 0 bases, J lost 0 bases, and 8 bases stayed unmatched. CDR1 is MGHRA, CDR2 YSYEKL, per germline. The CDR3 here is CASSQDVGTASSYEQYF. Here the CDR3 DNA reads TGCGCCAGCAGCCAAGATGTCGGGACAGCGAGCTCCTACGAGCAGTACTTC.

This clonotype was counted between two and nine times. The chain carries TRBV7-8 and TRBJ1-3, with D hard to call. The CDR3 spans 16 residues. The germline CDR1 and CDR2 sequences are SGHVS and FQNEAQ. With 5 bases removed from V and 0 bases from J, the gap between germline ends came to 14 bases. The CDR3 bases are TGTGCCAGCAGCGGATTGGACGTATACTCTGGAAACACCATATATTTT. It codes for CASSGLDVYSGNTIYF.

The CDR3 DNA is TGCGCCAGCAGTGCTCCGGGACTAGCGGGAGGGCGCGGCGAGCAGTTCTTC. Protein sequence: CASSAPGLAGGRGEQFF. V is TRBV10-1 and J is TRBJ2-1, with 16 nucleotides matching TRBD2. This CDR3 spans 17 amino acids. V trimming: 4 bases; J trimming: 10 bases; junction bases outside the gene matches: 10. Germline CDR1 WNHNN, CDR2 SYGVQD (reference sequence).

This clonotype was counted only a few times. The chain combines TRBV7-9 with TRBJ1-2; tentatively, D is TRBD1 (5 bases). Per the germline V gene, CDR1 is SEHNR and CDR2 is FQNEAQ (reference sequence). This CDR3 comprises 14 residues. With 0 bases removed from V and 5 bases from J, the gap between germline ends came to 10 bases. The CDR3 region is CASSLAGVPYGYTF. DNA of the CDR3: TGTGCCAGCAGCTTAGCAGGGGTTCCTTATGGCTACACCTTC.

This chain uses TRBV5-1 with TRBJ1-2; 8 positions agree with TRBD1. Losses at the gene ends were 4 bases for V and 5 bases for J; bases not matched to a gene: 13. This CDR3 region has 16 residues. Looked up from germline, CDR1 is SGHRS and CDR2 is YFSETQ. The DNA of the CDR3 is TGCGCCAGCAGCCCCCCATACAGGGGACAGGCTTATGGCTACACCTTC. Translated, it gives CASSPPYRGQAYGYTF.

The chain uses TRBV20-1 and TRBJ2-3, with no clear D. The length of the CDR3 is 11 residues. Per germline, CDR1 DFQATT and CDR2 SNEGSKA (reference sequence). Trimming removed 5 bases from V and 5 bases from J, with 8 bases in between. The CDR3 DNA sequence: TGCAGTGCTGTAACGAAAGATACGCAGTATTTT. Translating gives CSAVTKDTQYF.

The sample holds a few counts of this clonotype. This chain connects TRBV2 to TRBJ2-1, with 7 positions matching TRBD2. The junction had 14 bases not matched to a gene; V was cut back by 8 bases and J by 7 bases. The CDR3 covers 15 residues. Germline-derived CDR1 and CDR2 are SNHLY and FYNNEI. The CDR3 coding sequence is TGTGCCAGCTGCGGGAGCGAACTCGGGCGGAATGAGCAGTTCTTC. This gives the protein CASCGSELGRNEQFF.

This clonotype has ten or more counts. J is TRBJ2-3 and V is TRBV29-1; D gene ambiguous. Germline V gene data show CDR1 as SQVTM and CDR2 as ANQGSEA. The ends were cut back, 1 base at V and 0 bases at J, with 5 bases in the middle. The CDR3 extends over 13 amino acids. CDR3 amino acids: CSVEGASTDTQYF. CDR3 DNA: TGCAGCGTTGAAGGAGCCAGCACAGATACGCAGTATTTT.

V is TRBV27 and J is TRBJ2-7; the D is unclear. This CDR3 is 14 amino acids long. Germline lookup yields CDR1 MNHEY and CDR2 SMNVEV (reference sequence). With 2 bases removed from V and 5 bases from J, the gap between germline ends came to 13 bases. CDR3: CASSLIMGTDEQYF. CDR3 coding DNA: TGTGCCAGCAGTTTAATCATGGGTACGGACGAGCAGTACTTC.

The CDR3 loop is CASSLATGLYTYEQYF. CDR3 coding DNA: TGTGCCAGCAGCTTAGCGACAGGACTATACACCTACGAGCAGTACTTC. The genes are TRBV7-8 and TRBJ2-7; perhaps D is TRBD1 or TRBD2 (6 bases each). This CDR3 comprises 16 residues. Germline lookup yields CDR1 SGHVS and CDR2 FQNEAQ. The V and J ends lost 0 bases and 2 bases respectively, with 14 bases between them.

V is TRBV4-1 and J is TRBJ2-1; perhaps TRBD2 as D (5 bases). With 1 base removed from V and 8 bases from J, the gap between germline ends came to 18 bases. CDR3 size: 16 residues. Germline V CDR1 and CDR2: MGHRA, YSYEKL. This CDR3 is CASSQVLLTERDEQFF. In DNA form, the CDR3 reads TGCGCCAGCAGCCAAGTTCTATTGACGGAGAGGGATGAGCAGTTCTTC.

The table lists this clonotype with many counts. The chain recombines TRBV12-3 or TRBV12-4 with TRBJ1-1; no definite D call. The ends were cut back, 1 base at V and 4 bases at J, with 7 bases in the middle. CDR3 size: 13 residues. In DNA, the CDR3 is TGTGCCAGCAGTTTAGGGAGTGGCACTGAAGCTTTCTTT. This gives the protein CASSLGSGTEAFF.

The rearrangement links TRBV27 to TRBJ2-3, with TRBD2 identical over 9 bases. Germline-derived CDR1 and CDR2 are MNHEY and SMNVEV (reference sequence). Trimming removed 4 bases from V and 4 bases from J; junction bases left unmatched: 6. The CDR3 has 15 amino acids. DNA of the CDR3: TGTGCCAGCAGTTATAGCGGGAGTTATGCAGATACGCAGTATTTT. Translation gives CASSYSGSYADTQYF.